The 32 T cell receptor beta chains reported below all come from one sample, sequenced in a study of blood T cell repertoires in COVID-19. TCRdb's copy holds only in-frame clones and misses some; the assay was immunoSEQ multiplex PCR. The sample has a few hundred thousand clones, about 82% seen once. The specimen was peripheral blood. The receptors come from a woman between 70 and 85 years old with COVID-19, enrolled during active disease.

This sequence joins TRBV7-2 and TRBJ1-1; a weak D match, TRBD1 (5 bases). Trimming cost V 3 bases and J 4 bases, with 12 bases left between them. In germline, CDR1 is SGHTA, CDR2 FQGNSA. The CDR3 consists of 14 residues. The CDR3 nucleotides read TGTGCCAGCAGCTTTATAGACAGTTTCACTGAAGCTTTCTTT. It specifies CASSFIDSFTEAFF.

V is TRBV2 and J is TRBJ2-7; 11 bases map to TRBD1. The ends lost 6 bases at V and 2 bases at J; junction bases unmatched: 3. The germline CDR1 and CDR2 sequences are SNHLY and FYNNEI. The CDR3 is made up of 14 amino acids. The chain's CDR3 is CASRGTGGTYEQYF. CDR3 nucleotides: TGTGCCAGCAGAGGGACAGGGGGTACCTACGAGCAGTACTTC.

In this sample, this clone turned up once. J is TRBJ2-1 and V is TRBV15; D not resolved. The CDR3 extends over 17 amino acids. Germline values: CDR1 LNHNV, CDR2 YYDKDF (reference sequence). V lost 0 bases and J lost 0, with 12 bases in between. CDR3 amino acids: CATSRDPTASSYNEQFF. The CDR3 DNA reads as TGTGCCACCAGCAGAGATCCCACCGCTAGCTCCTACAATGAGCAGTTCTTC. Together with reference TRBV15 and TRBJ2-1, the CDR3 gives the full variable domain: DAMVIQNPRYQVTQFGKPVTLSCSQTLNHNVMYWYQQKSSQAPKLLFHYYDKDFNNEADTPDNFQSRRPNTSFCFLDIRSPGLGDTAMYLCATSRDPTASSYNEQFFGPGTRLTVL.

V and J are TRBV24-1 and TRBJ2-7; TRBD1 matches at 7 bases. The V gene end was trimmed by 9 bases and the J gene end by 5 bases; junction bases not matched to a gene: 12. The V gene's germline CDR1 is KGHDR and CDR2 SFDVKD. The CDR3 length is 14 residues. The CDR3 nucleotides are TGTGCCACCCAAGGGGGACAGTGGCGGGACGAGCAGTACTTC. It specifies CATQGGQWRDEQYF.

The chain links TRBV4-2 to TRBJ2-4; the D gene is possibly TRBD1 (5 bases). The CDR3 totals 14 residues. V dropped 1 base and J dropped 12 bases, with 16 bases sitting between them. Per germline, CDR1 LGHNA and CDR2 YNFKEQ. The CDR3 DNA sequence: TGTGCCAGCAGCCAAGTAGGGGCCCCCCGGACTCAGTACTTC. Protein: CASSQVGAPRTQYF.

The chain is built from TRBV19 and TRBJ2-1, with 9 nucleotides matching TRBD2. Germline lookup yields CDR1 LNHDA and CDR2 SQIVND (reference sequence). This CDR3 has 18 amino acids. After removal of 7 bases from V and 0 bases from J, the junction contained 13 bases not matched to a gene. The CDR3 region has the DNA TGTGCCAGTACCATGCGTCTAGCGGGAAAGAGCTCCTACAATGAGCAGTTCTTC. This gives the protein CASTMRLAGKSSYNEQFF.

This clone was seen a few times. This chain uses TRBV19 with TRBJ1-5; D perhaps matches TRBD1 (5 bases). The CDR3 has 15 residues. V lost 7 bases and J lost 2, with 15 bases in between. Germline values: CDR1 LNHDA, CDR2 SQIVND (reference sequence). CDR3 residues: CASTSRAGGNQPQHF. CDR3 nucleotide sequence: TGTGCCAGTACTTCCAGGGCAGGTGGCAATCAGCCCCAGCATTTT.

The V call is TRBV10-3, the J call TRBJ1-2, with D uncertain. Germline CDR1 ENHRY, CDR2 SYGVKD. V was shortened by 3 bases and J by 6 bases, with 14 bases between the two germline ends. The CDR3 is 14 residues long. This CDR3 reads CAISERLDGDGYTF. CDR3 coding DNA: TGTGCCATCAGTGAACGGTTGGACGGGGATGGCTACACCTTC.

The chain has TRBV5-6 and TRBJ1-3, with D maybe TRBD1 (5 bases). The germline V gene encodes CDR1 SGHDT and CDR2 YYEEEE. V was clipped by 5 bases and J by 1 base, with 13 bases between them. This CDR3 comprises 15 residues. This CDR3 reads CASRTRGVSGNTIYF. In DNA form, the CDR3 reads TGTGCCAGCAGGACCCGGGGGGTATCTGGAAACACCATATATTTT. Together with reference TRBV5-6 and TRBJ1-3, the CDR3 gives the full variable domain: DAGVTQSPTHLIKTRGQQVTLRCSPKSGHDTVSWYQQALGQGPQFIFQYYEEEERQRGNFPDRFSGHQFPNYSSELNVNALLLGDSALYLCASRTRGVSGNTIYFGEGSWLTVV.

The V gene is TRBV6-5, the J gene TRBJ1-3; D possibly corresponds to TRBD1 (5 bases). Germline V gene data show CDR1 as MNHEY and CDR2 as SVGAGI. The CDR3 is made up of 13 amino acids. V was cut by 6 bases and J by 9 bases, with 15 bases left in between. The CDR3 loop reads CASRADRLGTIYF. CDR3 DNA: TGTGCCAGCAGGGCAGACAGACTGGGCACCATATATTTT.

This chain connects TRBV7-2 to TRBJ2-1, with 10 bases lining up with TRBD2. The V gene end was trimmed by 6 bases and the J gene end by 7 bases; junction bases not matched to a gene: 9. The CDR3 covers 15 residues. Germline lookup yields CDR1 SGHTA and CDR2 FQGNSA. DNA of the CDR3: TGTGCCAGCAGTCGGAGCGGGGGGGCCGGGAATGAGCAGTTCTTC. This gives the protein CASSRSGGAGNEQFF.

V and J are TRBV9 and TRBJ1-1; no definite D call. CDR1 and CDR2 (germline): SGDLS, YYNGEE. With 0 bases removed from V and 5 bases from J, the gap between germline ends came to 11 bases. The CDR3 runs to 14 residues. The CDR3: CASSVVSEETEAFF. In DNA, the CDR3 is TGTGCCAGCAGCGTAGTGAGTGAGGAGACTGAAGCTTTCTTT.

The rearrangement joins TRBV12-5 to TRBJ1-5, with D hard to call. This CDR3 comprises 11 residues. Trimming removed 6 bases from V and 5 bases from J, with 5 bases in between. From germline, CDR1 is LGHNT and CDR2 FRNRAP. The CDR3 DNA sequence: TGTGCTAGTGGCCCTTATCAGCCCCAGCATTTT. Translation: CASGPYQPQHF. Full variable domain (rest looked up from reference TRBV12-5 and TRBJ1-5): DARVTQTPRHKVTEMGQEVTMRCQPILGHNTVFWYRQTMMQGLELLAYFRNRAPLDDSGMPKDRFSAEMPDATLATLKIQPSEPRDSAVYFCASGPYQPQHFGDGTRLSIL.

This clone was detected many times. The chain recombines TRBV3-1 (or the pseudogene TRBV3-2) with TRBJ2-7; maybe TRBD2 (6 bases). Trimming shortened V by 4 bases and J by 5 bases, and 15 bases separated the two germline ends. Germline assignment: CDR1 LGHDT and CDR2 YNNKEL (reference sequence). The CDR3 is 14 amino acids. CDR3 amino acids: CASSPGGAVDEQYF. Written as DNA, the CDR3 is TGTGCCAGCAGCCCAGGCGGGGCAGTGGACGAGCAGTACTTC.

The chain uses TRBV7-2 and TRBJ1-5; no definite D call. CDR3 length: 13 residues. Per germline, CDR1 SGHTA and CDR2 FQGNSA. Trimming stripped 5 bases from V and 9 bases from J, with 14 bases between. This chain's CDR3 is CASSPDTALPQHF. The DNA for the CDR3 is TGTGCCAGCAGCCCTGACACTGCGTTGCCCCAGCATTTT.

This sequence joins TRBV3-1 (or the pseudogene TRBV3-2) and TRBJ2-5; 11 nucleotides agree with TRBD2. V lost 0 bases to trimming and J lost 4 bases; unmatched junction nucleotides: 7. Looked up from germline, CDR1 is LGHDT and CDR2 is YNNKEL (reference sequence). CDR3 size: 17 residues. This CDR3 is CASSQDLTSGEGETQYF. In DNA, the CDR3 is TGTGCCAGCAGCCAAGATCTGACTAGCGGGGAGGGAGAGACCCAGTACTTC.

This rearrangement joins TRBV19 to TRBJ2-5, with D perhaps TRBD1 (7 bases). The V end was cut by 6 bases, the J end by 4 bases, with 15 bases between. The CDR3 length is 14 residues. CDR1 is LNHDA, CDR2 SQIVND, per germline (reference sequence). CDR3 protein: CASSPQGGAETQYF. The CDR3 DNA follows: TGTGCCAGTAGCCCCCAGGGGGGTGCAGAGACCCAGTACTTC.

The chain recombines TRBV7-8 with TRBJ2-5; a weak D match, TRBD1 (10 bases). The CDR3 has 19 amino acids. Trimming removed 3 bases from V and 6 bases from J, with 29 bases in between. The V gene's germline CDR1 is SGHVS and CDR2 FQNEAQ. DNA of the CDR3: TGTGCCAGCAGCTTCATGACAGGGGGCGGGAGGGCCATTAGAAAGACCCAGTACTTC. It encodes CASSFMTGGGRAIRKTQYF.

This clone has a handful of counts. V usage is TRBV5-1 and J usage is TRBJ1-1; D remains unclear. This CDR3 is 14 amino acids long. V gave up 2 bases and J gave up 5 bases, with 13 bases separating them. Per germline, CDR1 SGHRS and CDR2 YFSETQ. This chain's CDR3 is CASSFSTDGTEAFF. The CDR3 coding sequence is TGCGCCAGCAGCTTTTCTACCGACGGGACTGAAGCTTTCTTT.

The chain employs TRBV13 and TRBJ1-2; a weak D match, TRBD1 (6 bases). CDR1 is PRHDT and CDR2 is FYEKMQ in the germline V gene (reference sequence). The V end lost 0 bases, the J end lost 5 bases, and 10 bases lay between the germline ends. The CDR3 has 14 residues. The CDR3: CASSLGHREYGYTF. In DNA, the CDR3 is TGTGCCAGCAGCTTAGGCCACAGGGAGTATGGCTACACCTTC.

J is TRBJ2-1 and V is TRBV27; 8 bases are shared with TRBD2. J lost 4 bases, V lost 1 base, and 9 bases had no gene match. CDR1 and CDR2 from the germline V gene are MNHEY and SMNVEV (reference sequence). This CDR3 comprises 17 residues. CDR3 in amino acids: CASSLLVSGSKYNEQFF. CDR3 in DNA: TGTGCCAGCAGTTTATTGGTAAGCGGGAGTAAGTACAATGAGCAGTTCTTC.

This chain connects TRBV7-2 to TRBJ2-1; TRBD2 might be the D (5 bases). This CDR3 is 15 amino acids long. Looked up from germline, CDR1 is SGHTA and CDR2 is FQGNSA. Trimming took off 5 bases at V and 6 bases at J, with 17 bases between the two ends. CDR3 sequence: CASSLMLPSGNEQFF. Here the CDR3 DNA reads TGTGCCAGCAGCCTGATGCTCCCGAGCGGCAATGAGCAGTTCTTC.

The V gene is TRBV5-4, the J gene TRBJ1-2, with 9 nucleotides matching TRBD1. V trimming: 1 base; J trimming: 5 bases; junction bases outside the gene matches: 9. The CDR3 is 16 amino acids. The germline V gene has CDR1 SGHNT and CDR2 YYREEE (reference sequence). CDR3 sequence: CASSLTTGTGLYGYTF. As DNA, the CDR3 is TGTGCCAGCAGCTTGACGACCGGGACAGGGCTGTATGGCTACACCTTC.

This clone was found a few times. The J gene is TRBJ1-2, the V gene TRBV6-1; no clear D gene. With 0 bases removed from V and 8 bases from J, the gap between germline ends came to 25 bases. The CDR3 loop spans 18 amino acids. Germline V gene lookup returns CDR1 MNHNS and CDR2 SASEGT. CDR3 sequence: CASSEALLGGMVASGYTF. The CDR3 DNA follows: TGTGCCAGCAGTGAAGCGCTGTTAGGAGGGATGGTGGCTAGCGGCTACACCTTC.

The chain carries TRBV18 and TRBJ1-1, with 10 nucleotides matching TRBD1. After removal of 3 bases from V and 2 bases from J, the junction contained 3 bases not matched to a gene. CDR1 and CDR2 from the germline V gene are KGHSH and LQKENI. CDR3 length: 15 residues. Here the CDR3 DNA reads TGTGCCAGCTCACCGGGACAGGGGTTTAACACTGAAGCTTTCTTT. It is translated as CASSPGQGFNTEAFF.

This chain joins TRBV27 and TRBJ2-7; a weak D match, TRBD1 (5 bases). Trimming stripped 0 bases from V and 2 bases from J, with 8 bases between. The CDR3 is 14 residues long. CDR1 is MNHEY, CDR2 SMNVEV, per germline (reference sequence). The CDR3 loop is CASSLSTGAYEQYF. CDR3 nucleotides: TGTGCCAGCAGTTTATCAACAGGAGCCTACGAGCAGTACTTC.

This chain links TRBV6-6 with TRBJ1-1; the D is unclear. Trimming removed 5 bases from V and 5 bases from J, with 12 bases in between. In germline, CDR1 is MNHNY, CDR2 SVGAGI (reference sequence). This CDR3 is built from 13 residues. CDR3 loop: CASSPTSGTEAFF. For the CDR3, the DNA is TGTGCCAGCAGTCCTACATCGGGGACTGAAGCTTTCTTT.

The chain links TRBV2 to TRBJ1-2, with TRBD1 matching 7 bases. The CDR3 is 14 residues long. The ends lost 6 bases at V and 2 bases at J; junction bases unmatched: 6. Germline CDR1 is SNHLY and CDR2 is FYNNEI. CDR3 region: CASRYRGENYGYTF. CDR3 sequence (DNA): TGTGCCAGCAGATACAGGGGAGAAAACTATGGCTACACCTTC.

V and J are TRBV10-3 and TRBJ2-2, with 11 bases identical to TRBD2. CDR3 length: 19 residues. Per the germline V gene, CDR1 is ENHRY and CDR2 is SYGVKD. V was clipped by 4 bases and J by 4 bases; unmatched bases: 14. The CDR3 region is CAISAKGLAVREPTGELFF. The CDR3 coding sequence is TGTGCCATCAGTGCTAAGGGACTAGCGGTACGGGAGCCCACCGGGGAGCTGTTTTTT.

This chain connects TRBV11-1 to TRBJ2-3, with TRBD1 matching over 7 bases. Germline CDR1 reads SGHAT; CDR2 reads FQDESV (reference sequence). Trimming took 3 bases from V and 5 from J; bases not matched to a gene: 2. This CDR3 region has 13 residues. CDR3 DNA: TGTGCCAGCAGCTTCACAGGGGAAGATACGCAGTATTTT. Residues: CASSFTGEDTQYF.

The V call is TRBV2, the J call TRBJ2-7; 8 positions agree with TRBD1. CDR3 size: 12 residues. The V gene end was trimmed by 5 bases and the J gene end by 4 bases; junction bases not matched to a gene: 1. Germline-derived CDR1 and CDR2 are SNHLY and FYNNEI. In nucleotides, the CDR3 is TGTGCCAGCAGTTACAGGGGGTACGAGCAGTACTTC. Residues: CASSYRGYEQYF.

The chain carries TRBV3-1 (or the pseudogene TRBV3-2) and TRBJ1-1, with TRBD1 identical over 10 bases. Unmatched junction bases numbered 8, after V lost 6 bases and J lost 4 bases. Germline assignment: CDR1 LGHDT and CDR2 YNNKEL (reference sequence). This CDR3 has 15 amino acids. The CDR3 loop is CASRFSGTGVTEAFF. The CDR3 nucleotides read TGTGCCAGCAGATTCTCCGGGACAGGGGTCACTGAAGCTTTCTTT.